This entry is about one T cell receptor (beta chain). Its cognate antigen is unknown. Version v3.0 of the immunoSEQ assay ran at survey level. The assay was immunoSEQ multiplex PCR, and TCRdb's table has in-frame clones only and misses some. The profile shows tens of thousands of clones, approximately 80% of them singletons. These data belong to a study of long-term antiretroviral therapy in people with HIV. Study-wide results and caveats: Clones with expansion before ART led the repertoire at all time points.

At least one PBMC sample before ART and at least two after were required. The TCR comes from a woman aged 45-59 years with HIV. The material was unsorted PBMCs, obtained 2 years after starting antiretroviral therapy.

The CDR3: CASSPLTGVGYEQYF. Here the CDR3 DNA reads TGCGCCAGCAGCCCATTGACAGGGGTAGGGTACGAGCAGTACTTC. The J gene is TRBJ2-7, the V gene TRBV5-1; 8 nucleotides line up with TRBD1. The CDR3 is made up of 15 amino acids. V shed 4 bases, J shed 4 bases, and the junction held 10 bases outside the gene matches. CDR1 SGHRS and CDR2 YFSETQ come from the germline V gene.